The 13 T cell receptor beta chains presented below share a single source sample, sequenced in a study of control samples from healthy donors and cancer patients. The data were produced by immunoSEQ multiplex PCR, yet TCRdb's version contains in-frame clones alone and is incomplete. Of 150,000 or so clones in the sample, 90% to 95% were seen once. The sample was blood. Receptor source: a young man in good health.

Here the CDR3 reads CASSQGTGGAGYGYTF. The CDR3 nucleotides are TGTGCCAGCAGCCAAGGGACAGGGGGCGCGGGCTATGGCTACACCTTC. The chain combines TRBV3-1 (or the pseudogene TRBV3-2) with TRBJ1-2, with 11 bases fitting TRBD1. Germline assignment: CDR1 LGHDT and CDR2 YNNKEL (reference sequence). This CDR3 region has 16 residues. V trimming: 1 base; J trimming: 4 bases; junction bases outside the gene matches: 5.

The chain employs TRBV10-1 and TRBJ1-1; D is ambiguous. Trimming took off 0 bases at V and 8 bases at J, with 13 bases between the two ends. The CDR3 is made up of 14 amino acids. Germline V gives CDR1 WNHNN, CDR2 SYGVQD (reference sequence). In DNA form, the CDR3 reads TGCGCCAGCAGTGAGTCCAACATGAAGAAGGAAGCTTTCTTT. It specifies CASSESNMKKEAFF.

The CDR3 DNA sequence: TGTGCCAGCAGCACCGCCGGGACTAGCCACAATGAGCAGTTCTTC. This translates into CASSTAGTSHNEQFF. The chain uses TRBV9 and TRBJ2-1; 9 bases match TRBD2. V was pared by 4 bases and J by 5 bases, with 7 bases of the junction left unmatched. Germline V lookup: CDR1 SGDLS, CDR2 YYNGEE. This CDR3 contains 15 residues.

The rearrangement links TRBV5-4 to TRBJ1-2; no clear D gene. This CDR3 region has 14 residues. The germline CDR1 and CDR2 sequences are SGHNT and YYREEE (reference sequence). With 1 base removed from V and 0 bases from J, the gap between germline ends came to 7 bases. The CDR3 nucleotides read TGTGCCAGCAGCTTGACACTCGCTAACTATGGCTACACCTTC. Protein: CASSLTLANYGYTF.

This clone was counted once. The chain employs TRBV28 and TRBJ1-1; D gene ambiguous. The CDR3 is 16 residues long. Germline CDR1 reads MDHEN; CDR2 reads SYDVKM. The ends were cut back, 8 bases at V and 0 bases at J, with 19 bases in the middle. As DNA, the CDR3 is TGTGCCAGCCGCCGTGTGGCCGAAATCCTGAACACTGAAGCTTTCTTT. Protein: CASRRVAEILNTEAFF.

This chain links TRBV7-2 with TRBJ1-2, with D uncertain. Germline V gene data show CDR1 as SGHTA and CDR2 as FQGNSA. CDR3 length: 15 amino acids. The germline V and J ends were trimmed by 0 bases and 4 bases, with 12 bases remaining between them. The CDR3 protein is CASSLAVTAGYGYTF. In DNA form, the CDR3 reads TGTGCCAGCAGCTTAGCGGTAACGGCCGGCTATGGCTACACCTTC.

This chain joins TRBV6-2 or TRBV6-3 and TRBJ2-4; D may be TRBD2 (5 bases). Germline CDR1 MNHEY, CDR2 SVGEGT. CDR3 length equals 13 residues. V lost 6 bases to trimming and J lost 10 bases, with 16 bases between them. The chain's CDR3 is CASSPTTTGIQYF. CDR3 DNA sequence: TGTGCCAGCAGCCCGACGACTACTGGGATTCAGTACTTC.

The chain joins TRBV7-9 to TRBJ2-1; D may correspond to TRBD1 or TRBD2 (6 bases each). Trimming removed 6 bases from V and 2 bases from J, with 14 bases in between. Germline CDR1 SEHNR, CDR2 FQNEAQ (reference sequence). The CDR3 is 15 amino acids. CDR3 residues: CASSSNREAYNEQFF. Here the CDR3 DNA reads TGTGCCAGCAGTAGCAACAGGGAGGCCTACAATGAGCAGTTCTTC.

This sequence joins TRBV30 and TRBJ1-6; perhaps TRBD1 as D (5 bases). This CDR3 has 14 residues. Germline CDR1 reads GTSNPN; CDR2 reads SVGIG (reference sequence). With 0 bases removed from V and 8 bases from J, the gap between germline ends came to 11 bases. This CDR3 reads CAWSVGTWDSPLHF. The CDR3 coding sequence is TGTGCCTGGAGTGTAGGGACCTGGGATTCACCCCTCCACTTT.

V is TRBV2 and J is TRBJ1-2, with D possibly TRBD1 on 5 matching bases. The CDR3 length is 14 residues. Between the trimmed V and J ends, which lost 8 bases and 4 bases, there was a span of 17 bases. Germline V CDR1 and CDR2: SNHLY, FYNNEI. In DNA, the CDR3 is TGTGCCAGCTCCCGCAGTAGGGGTTTCTATGGCTACACCTTC. Translation: CASSRSRGFYGYTF.

V gene TRBV7-2 combines with J gene TRBJ1-5; D is uncertain. Germline assignment: CDR1 SGHTA and CDR2 FQGNSA. Trimming pared 5 bases from V and 0 bases from J, leaving 8 bases between. The CDR3 has 14 amino acids. This CDR3 is CASSKGYSNQPQHF. As DNA, the CDR3 is TGTGCCAGCAGCAAAGGATATAGCAATCAGCCCCAGCATTTT.

The rearrangement joins TRBV6-6 to TRBJ2-7; 8 bases align to TRBD2. Germline trimming cut 6 bases from V and 6 bases from J; bases unmatched to any gene: 16. The germline V gene has CDR1 MNHNY and CDR2 SVGAGI (reference sequence). This CDR3 has 16 amino acids. CDR3 nucleotide sequence: TGTGCCAGCAGCGAGTTACGGGGGGGACCTGGGCTCGAGCAGTACTTC. This encodes CASSELRGGPGLEQYF.

The genes are TRBV6-2 or TRBV6-3 and TRBJ2-1, with D possibly matching TRBD2 (6 bases). Germline assignment: CDR1 MNHEY and CDR2 SVGEGT. Between the trimmed V and J ends, which lost 6 bases and 2 bases, there was a span of 23 bases. The CDR3 loop spans 18 amino acids. In DNA, the CDR3 is TGTGCCAGCAGCCCTCTCGTTTGGTCTAGCGAGGCCTACAATGAGCAGTTCTTC. This gives the protein CASSPLVWSSEAYNEQFF.